What follows is one T cell receptor beta chain and its context. Its matching antigen is unknown. Other DNA sequences from this sample encode an identical CDR3 as well. Assay: immunoSEQ multiplex PCR; the TCRdb copy retains only in-frame clones and omits some. The profile shows some 2,000,000 clones, roughly 96% of them singletons. The CDR3 consists of 12 residues. Trimming took off 2 bases at V and 7 bases at J, with 6 bases between the two ends. Germline lookup yields CDR1 MNHNS and CDR2 SASEGT. This record belongs to a study of shared clonotypes between healthy human individuals. Findings and caveats of the study: Naive CD4 clonotypes were shared across a handful of donors at 4.5% to 6%. Among non-shared clonotypes, generation probabilities were lower than among those shared by all four donors.

Sequencing used naive CD4+ T cells sorted from blood. Sample subset: CD45RA+ positively selected. The chain couples TRBV6-1 to TRBJ2-1; D possibly corresponds to TRBD1 (5 bases). This clonotype was obtained from a man younger than 35 in good health. For the CDR3, the DNA is TGTGCCAGCAGTGAAAGGGGAAATGAGCAGTTCTTC. Translating gives CASSERGNEQFF.